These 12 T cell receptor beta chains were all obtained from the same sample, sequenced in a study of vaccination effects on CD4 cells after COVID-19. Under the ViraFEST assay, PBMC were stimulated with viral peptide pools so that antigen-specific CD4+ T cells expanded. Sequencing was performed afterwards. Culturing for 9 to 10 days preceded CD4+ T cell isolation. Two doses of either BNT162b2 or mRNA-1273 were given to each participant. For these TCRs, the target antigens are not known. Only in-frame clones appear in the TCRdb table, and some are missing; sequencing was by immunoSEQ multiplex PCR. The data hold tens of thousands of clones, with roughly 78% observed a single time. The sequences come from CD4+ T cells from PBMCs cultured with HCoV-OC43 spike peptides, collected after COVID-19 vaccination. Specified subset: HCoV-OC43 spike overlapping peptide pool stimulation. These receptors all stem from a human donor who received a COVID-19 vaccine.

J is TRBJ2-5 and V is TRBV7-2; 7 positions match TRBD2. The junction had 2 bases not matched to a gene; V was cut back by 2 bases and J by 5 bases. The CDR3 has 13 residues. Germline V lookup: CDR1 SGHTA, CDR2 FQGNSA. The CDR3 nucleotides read TGTGCCAGCAGCTTATTGGGGGGGGAGACCCAGTACTTC. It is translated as CASSLLGGETQYF.

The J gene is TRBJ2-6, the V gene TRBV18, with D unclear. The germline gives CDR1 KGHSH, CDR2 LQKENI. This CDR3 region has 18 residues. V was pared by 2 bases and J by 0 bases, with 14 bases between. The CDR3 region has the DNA TGTGCCAGCTCACCAGTTCCCCTAGTGGCCTCTGGGGCCAACGTCCTGACTTTC. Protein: CASSPVPLVASGANVLTF.

The CDR3 spells CASSIGDTSFSNQPQHF. The DNA of the CDR3 is TGTGCCAGTAGTATAGGGGACACCTCTTTTAGCAATCAGCCCCAGCATTTT. The chain links TRBV19 to TRBJ1-5; tentative D call: TRBD1 (6 bases). CDR1 is LNHDA and CDR2 is SQIVND in the germline V gene (reference sequence). CDR3 length: 17 amino acids. V dropped 1 base and J dropped 0 bases, with 13 bases sitting between them.

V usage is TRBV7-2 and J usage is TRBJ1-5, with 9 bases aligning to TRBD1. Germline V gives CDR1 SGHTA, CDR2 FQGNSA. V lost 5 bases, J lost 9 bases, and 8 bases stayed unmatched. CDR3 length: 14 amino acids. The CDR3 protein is CASSKDRGAPPQHF. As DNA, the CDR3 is TGTGCCAGCAGCAAGGACAGGGGCGCTCCGCCCCAGCATTTT.

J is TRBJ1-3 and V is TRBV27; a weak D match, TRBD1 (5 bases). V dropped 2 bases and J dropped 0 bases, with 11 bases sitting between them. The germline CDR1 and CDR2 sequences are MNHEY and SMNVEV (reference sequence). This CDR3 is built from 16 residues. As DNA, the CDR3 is TGTGCCAGCAGTTTACGAGGGGCCGGCTCTGGAAACACCATATATTTT. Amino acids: CASSLRGAGSGNTIYF.

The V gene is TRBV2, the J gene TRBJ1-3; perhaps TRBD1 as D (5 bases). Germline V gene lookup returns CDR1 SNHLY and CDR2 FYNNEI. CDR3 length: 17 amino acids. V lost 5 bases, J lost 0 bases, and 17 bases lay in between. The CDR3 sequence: CASSWGRLKHSGNTIYF. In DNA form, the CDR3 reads TGTGCCAGCAGTTGGGGGAGACTGAAGCACTCTGGAAACACCATATATTTT.

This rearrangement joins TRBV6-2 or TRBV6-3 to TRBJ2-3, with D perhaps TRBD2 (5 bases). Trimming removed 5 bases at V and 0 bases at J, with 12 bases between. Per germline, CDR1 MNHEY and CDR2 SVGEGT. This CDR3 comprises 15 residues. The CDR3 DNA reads TGTGCCAGCAGTAGAAGCGGCTATAGCACAGATACGCAGTATTTT. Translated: CASSRSGYSTDTQYF.

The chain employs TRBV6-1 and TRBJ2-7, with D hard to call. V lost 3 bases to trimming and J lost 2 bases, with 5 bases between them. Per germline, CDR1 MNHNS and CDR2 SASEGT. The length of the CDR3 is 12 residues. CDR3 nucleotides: TGTGCCAGCAGTGACAGTACCTACGAGCAGTACGTC. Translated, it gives CASSDSTYEQYV.

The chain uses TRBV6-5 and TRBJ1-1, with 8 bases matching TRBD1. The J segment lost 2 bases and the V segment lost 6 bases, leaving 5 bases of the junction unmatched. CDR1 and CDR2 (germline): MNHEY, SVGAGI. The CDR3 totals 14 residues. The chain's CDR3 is CASRITGGNTEAFF. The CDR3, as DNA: TGTGCCAGCAGAATAACAGGGGGAAACACTGAAGCTTTCTTT.

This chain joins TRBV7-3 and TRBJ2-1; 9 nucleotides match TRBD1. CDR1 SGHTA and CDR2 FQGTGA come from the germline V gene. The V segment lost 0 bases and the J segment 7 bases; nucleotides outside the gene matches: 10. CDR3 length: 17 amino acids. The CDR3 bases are TGTGCCAGCAGCTTAACGGGAACAGGGGGCAAGAGAAATGAGCAGTTCTTC. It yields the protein CASSLTGTGGKRNEQFF. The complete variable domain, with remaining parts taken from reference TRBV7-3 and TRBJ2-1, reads GAGVSQTPSNKVTEKGKYVELRCDPISGHTALYWYRQSLGQGPEFLIYFQGTGAADDSGLPNDRFFAVRPEGSVSTLKIQRTERGDSAVYLCASSLTGTGGKRNEQFFGPGTRLTVL.

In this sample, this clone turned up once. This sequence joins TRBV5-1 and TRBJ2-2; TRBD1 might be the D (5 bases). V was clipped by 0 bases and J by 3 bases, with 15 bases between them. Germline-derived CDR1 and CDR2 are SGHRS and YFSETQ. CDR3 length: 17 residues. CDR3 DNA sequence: TGCGCCAGCAGCTTGGTGACCCAGGGTGCGGACACCGGGGAGCTGTTTTTT. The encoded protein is CASSLVTQGADTGELFF.

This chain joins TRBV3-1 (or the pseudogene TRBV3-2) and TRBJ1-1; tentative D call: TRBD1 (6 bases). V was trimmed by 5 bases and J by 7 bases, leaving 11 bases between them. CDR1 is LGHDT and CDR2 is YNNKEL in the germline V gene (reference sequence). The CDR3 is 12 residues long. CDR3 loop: CASSGGRLEAFF. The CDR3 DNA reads TGTGCCAGCAGCGGGGGCAGACTTGAAGCTTTCTTT.